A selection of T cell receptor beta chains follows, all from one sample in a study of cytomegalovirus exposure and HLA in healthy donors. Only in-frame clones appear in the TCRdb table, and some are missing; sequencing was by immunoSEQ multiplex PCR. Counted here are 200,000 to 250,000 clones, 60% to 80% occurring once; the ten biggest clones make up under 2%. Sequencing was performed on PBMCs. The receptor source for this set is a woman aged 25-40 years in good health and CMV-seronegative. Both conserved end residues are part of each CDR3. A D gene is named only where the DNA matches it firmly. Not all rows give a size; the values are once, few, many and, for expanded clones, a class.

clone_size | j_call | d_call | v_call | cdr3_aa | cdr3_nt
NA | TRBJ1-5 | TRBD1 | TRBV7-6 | CASSPEQGYSNQPQHF | TGTGCCAGCAGCCCAGAACAGGGGTATAGCAATCAGCCCCAGCATTTT
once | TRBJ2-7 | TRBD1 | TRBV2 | CASSETGDGESYEQYF | TGTGCCAGCAGCGAAACAGGGGATGGAGAGTCCTACGAGCAGTACTTC
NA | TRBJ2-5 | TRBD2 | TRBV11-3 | CASSPRIAGGLETQYF | TGTGCCAGCAGCCCGCGAATAGCGGGGGGGTTAGAGACCCAGTACTTC
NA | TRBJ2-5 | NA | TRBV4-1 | CASSQESVFETQYF | TGCGCCAGCAGCCAAGAGAGCGTTTTCGAGACCCAGTACTTC
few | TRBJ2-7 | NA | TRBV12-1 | CASSILQGDYEQYF | TGTGCCAGCAGTATTTTACAGGGGGACTACGAGCAGTACTTC
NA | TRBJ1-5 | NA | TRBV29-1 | CSVTYRESNQPQHF | TGCAGCGTCACCTACAGGGAAAGCAATCAGCCCCAGCATTTT
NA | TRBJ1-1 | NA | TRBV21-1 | CASSKGDSEAFF | TGTGCCAGCAGCAAAGGGGACAGTGAAGCTTTCTTT
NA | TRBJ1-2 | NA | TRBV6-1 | CASSEALGGANYGYTF | TGTGCCAGCAGTGAAGCGCTTGGGGGGGCGAACTATGGCTACACCTTC
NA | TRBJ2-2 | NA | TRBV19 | CASSRWTAELTGELFF | TGTGCCAGTAGCAGGTGGACAGCGGAGCTCACCGGGGAGCTGTTTTTT
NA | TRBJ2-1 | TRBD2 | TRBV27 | CASSLRTSGGAGRQFF | TGTGCCAGCAGTTTAAGGACTAGCGGGGGGGCCGGGCGGCAGTTCTTC
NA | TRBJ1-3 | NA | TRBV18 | CASSPTVVGNTIYF | TGTGCCAGCTCCCCTACAGTGGTCGGAAACACCATATATTTT
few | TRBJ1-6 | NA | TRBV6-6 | CASSDRWRSSPLHF | TGTGCCAGCAGTGACAGGTGGAGGAGTTCACCCCTCCACTTT
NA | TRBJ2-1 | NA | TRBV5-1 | CASSFTGTPDNEQFF | TGCGCCAGCAGCTTCACCGGGACACCTGACAATGAGCAGTTCTTC
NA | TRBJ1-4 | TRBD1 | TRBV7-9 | CSSSHTGAGATNEKLFF | TGTTCCAGCAGCCATACAGGGGCCGGTGCAACTAATGAAAAACTGTTTTTT
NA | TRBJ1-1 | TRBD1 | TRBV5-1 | CASSISYRGITEAFF | TGCGCCAGCAGCATCTCATACAGGGGAATTACTGAAGCTTTCTTT
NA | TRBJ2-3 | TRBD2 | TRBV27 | CASSLSPPSGATRRTQYF | TGTGCCAGCAGTTTATCCCCCCCTAGCGGGGCCACCCGTCGAACGCAGTATTTT
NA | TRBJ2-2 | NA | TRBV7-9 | CASSPSDGENTGELFF | TGTGCCAGCAGCCCCAGCGACGGGGAGAACACCGGGGAGCTGTTTTTT